This T cell receptor (beta chain) appears in the sequencing data of a study of vaccination effects on CD4 cells after COVID-19. The CDR3 runs 15 residues. V lost 6 bases and J 7 bases, leaving 16 bases between the germline ends. Looked up from germline, CDR1 is LGHNT and CDR2 is FRNRAP. Under the ViraFEST assay, PBMC were stimulated with viral peptide pools so that antigen-specific CD4+ T cells expanded. Sequencing was performed afterwards. The authors isolated CD4+ T cells after ten to eleven days of culture. As their vaccination, participants received two doses of either BNT162b2 or mRNA-1273. Cultures had half their medium replaced with IL-2 medium on days 3 and 7. TCRdb keeps only in-frame clones here, not all; method: immunoSEQ multiplex PCR. The table lists around 25,000 clones, 83% of them singletons, with almost 1.5% in the top ten. This clone has only one observation. As yet, its antigen is unknown.

The rearrangement links TRBV12-5 to TRBJ1-6; D unresolved. The receptor was derived from a human donor who received a COVID-19 vaccine. Some clones in this sample may be carry-over from other donors' samples. The starting material was CD4+ T cells from PBMCs cultured with HCoV-NL63 spike peptides, obtained after COVID-19 vaccination. The CDR3 DNA sequence: TGTGCTAGTGGGGGTTTGGGGATTCGCAATTCACCCCTCCACTTT. Protein product: CASGGLGIRNSPLHF.